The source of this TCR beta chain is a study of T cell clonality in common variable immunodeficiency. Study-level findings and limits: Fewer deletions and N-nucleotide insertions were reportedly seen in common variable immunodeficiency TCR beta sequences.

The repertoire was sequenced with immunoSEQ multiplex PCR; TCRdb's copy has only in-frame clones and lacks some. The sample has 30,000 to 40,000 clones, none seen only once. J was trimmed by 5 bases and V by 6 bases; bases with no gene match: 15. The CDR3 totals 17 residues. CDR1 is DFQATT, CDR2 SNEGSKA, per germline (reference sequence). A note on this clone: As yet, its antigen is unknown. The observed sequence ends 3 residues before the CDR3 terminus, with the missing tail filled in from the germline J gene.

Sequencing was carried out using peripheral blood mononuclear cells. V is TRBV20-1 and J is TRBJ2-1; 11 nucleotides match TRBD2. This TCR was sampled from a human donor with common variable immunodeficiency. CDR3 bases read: TGCAGTGCGGACTCAACTAGCGGGGGTGGGTTTAACAATGAG. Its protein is CSADSTSGGGFNNE. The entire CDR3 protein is CSADSTSGGGFNNEQFF.